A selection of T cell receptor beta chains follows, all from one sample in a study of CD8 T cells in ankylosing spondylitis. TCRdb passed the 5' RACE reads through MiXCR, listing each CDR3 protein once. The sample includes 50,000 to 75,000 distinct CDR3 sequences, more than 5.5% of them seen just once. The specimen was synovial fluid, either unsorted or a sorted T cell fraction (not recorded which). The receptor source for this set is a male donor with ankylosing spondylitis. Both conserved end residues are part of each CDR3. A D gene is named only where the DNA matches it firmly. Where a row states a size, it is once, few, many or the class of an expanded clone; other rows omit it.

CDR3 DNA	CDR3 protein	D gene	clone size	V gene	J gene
TGCAGCGTTGCTAGGGTAGATACGCAGTATTTT	CSVARVDTQYF	NA	many	TRBV29-1	TRBJ2-3
TGTGCCAGCCTTGGGTACGAGGCTAGCGAGTATAGCACAGATACGCAGTATTTT	CASLGYEASEYSTDTQYF	NA	NA	TRBV28	TRBJ2-3
TGTGCCAGCACTCTCCAGCCAGAATTCTATGGCTACACCTTC	CASTLQPEFYGYTF	NA	NA	TRBV6-1	TRBJ1-2
TGTGCCAGCAGTCCATGGGGCGGGACAACTAATGAAAAACTGTTTTTT	CASSPWGGTTNEKLFF	NA	NA	TRBV28	TRBJ1-4
TGTGCCAGCAGCCAAGTGCAGTCTAGCTGGGAGCAGTACTTC	CASSQVQSSWEQYF	NA	few	TRBV14	TRBJ2-7
TGTGCCAGCAGCTTATCACAGCACTCCTACGAGCAGTACTTC	CASSLSQHSYEQYF	NA	many	TRBV7-9	TRBJ2-7
TGTGCCAGCAGCCAATCGGGAGAAGGAGAGACCCAGTACTTC	CASSQSGEGETQYF	NA	few	TRBV16	TRBJ2-5
TGTGCCAGCAGTGAAGACAGGATCGGTCAGCCCCAGCATTTT	CASSEDRIGQPQHF	NA	many	TRBV2	TRBJ1-5
TGTGCCAGCAGTCCTGACAGGCAGAGCTCCTACGAGCAGTACTTC	CASSPDRQSSYEQYF	NA	many	TRBV12-3/TRBV12-4	TRBJ2-7
TGCGCCAGCAGCCTATCGGGGCAGGGGTACCAGACCTATGGCTACACCTTC	CASSLSGQGYQTYGYTF	NA	many	TRBV4-3	TRBJ1-2
TGTGCCAGCAGGCTCGACAGGCTGGAGGGCAATCAGCCCCAGCATTTT	CASRLDRLEGNQPQHF	NA	many	TRBV6-1	TRBJ1-5
TGTGCCAGCAGTTTAGTATGGGAGCAGTACTTC	CASSLVWEQYF	NA	many	TRBV28	TRBJ2-7
TGTGCCAGCAGCCTACAGATCCATAGCTACGAGCAGTACTTC	CASSLQIHSYEQYF	NA	NA	TRBV4-2	TRBJ2-7
TGTGCCAGCAGGGACAGGGGGGGAGGGGCCAACGTCCTGACTTTC	CASRDRGGGANVLTF	TRBD1	many	TRBV2	TRBJ2-6
TGTGCCAGCAGCCCGCAGCGGGTGCCGCTCTACAATGAGCAGTTCTTC	CASSPQRVPLYNEQFF	NA	many	TRBV6-4	TRBJ2-1
TGTGCCAGCAGCTTAGAGTCGGCTAGCGGGAGGGGGACCGGGGAGCTGTTTTTT	CASSLESASGRGTGELFF	TRBD2	many	TRBV7-6	TRBJ2-2
TGTGCCACCAGCAGAGATTTTCAGGGGTTAGATCAGCCCCAGCATTTT	CATSRDFQGLDQPQHF	NA	many	TRBV15	TRBJ1-5
TGTGCCAGCAGCTTGGGGACAGGGAGGGTGGGGGACAACATTCAGTACTTC	CASSLGTGRVGDNIQYF	TRBD1	many	TRBV11-2	TRBJ2-4
TGTGCCAGCAGCTTAGGCTCCCACAGCTGGCGCGATGAGCAGTTCTTC	CASSLGSHSWRDEQFF	NA	few	TRBV11-2	TRBJ2-1
TGCGCCAGCAGCTTGGCTCTCACATTTCCTGATGAAAAACTGTTTTTT	CASSLALTFPDEKLFF	NA	many	TRBV5-1	TRBJ1-4
TGTGCCAGCAGTTTATTTGGGGGCACTGAAGCTTTCTTT	CASSLFGGTEAFF	NA	many	TRBV28	TRBJ1-1
TGTGCCAGCACCGGCCAAGATACGCAGTATTTT	CASTGQDTQYF	NA	many	TRBV28	TRBJ2-3
TGCGCCAGCCGGAGCGGGACAGGGACCGGGGAGCTGTTTTTT	CASRSGTGTGELFF	TRBD1	many	TRBV5-1	TRBJ2-2
TGTGCCAGCAAGCCCCTAGCGGGGTCCTACGAGCAGTACTTC	CASKPLAGSYEQYF	TRBD2	many	TRBV28	TRBJ2-7
TGTGCCAGCAGTACCCCGGGACGGCTGGCCTACGAGCAGTACTTC	CASSTPGRLAYEQYF	NA	many	TRBV28	TRBJ2-7
TGTGCCAGCAGTTACTCCAGGGGCCCCTCAGATACGCAGTATTTT	CASSYSRGPSDTQYF	NA	NA	TRBV27	TRBJ2-3
TGCAGTGCTAAACCGACAGGGGGATATGAAAAACTGTTTTTT	CSAKPTGGYEKLFF	TRBD1	NA	TRBV20-1	TRBJ1-4
TGTGCCAGCAGTGCCCCGTGGCGGGAGCTTTCCTACGAGCAGTACTTC	CASSAPWRELSYEQYF	TRBD2	many	TRBV28	TRBJ2-7
TGTGCCAGCAGTTTAGTCCAGGGATTGAATGGCTACACCTTC	CASSLVQGLNGYTF	NA	few	TRBV12-3/TRBV12-4	TRBJ1-2
TGCAGTGCTACGCGTTGGTTCAGTGGGCGAGAGACCCAGTACTTC	CSATRWFSGRETQYF	NA	many	TRBV20-1	TRBJ2-5
TGTGCCAGCAGCTTGGACTTTTCGGGATGCGGAGGTGGTTACGAGCAGTACTTC	CASSLDFSGCGGGYEQYF	NA	NA	TRBV5-5	TRBJ2-7
TGTGCCAGCAGTTTGGCAGGCTCGACCGGAAACACCATATATTTT	CASSLAGSTGNTIYF	NA	NA	TRBV28	TRBJ1-3
TGCAGCGTTGACCCGACAGGGTGGGCAGCTTTCTTT	CSVDPTGWAAFF	TRBD1	many	TRBV29-1	TRBJ1-1
TGCGCCAGCAGCTTGAGTGCCGGGAGGGGAGAGACCCAGTACTTC	CASSLSAGRGETQYF	TRBD2	NA	TRBV5-1	TRBJ2-5
TGCAGCGTGGGTGTCCCATATAGTGAAAAACTGTTTTTT	CSVGVPYSEKLFF	NA	many	TRBV29-1	TRBJ1-4
TGTGCCAGCAGTTTTGCGGGAGGGAACTACGAGCAGTACTTC	CASSFAGGNYEQYF	TRBD2	many	TRBV12-3/TRBV12-4	TRBJ2-7